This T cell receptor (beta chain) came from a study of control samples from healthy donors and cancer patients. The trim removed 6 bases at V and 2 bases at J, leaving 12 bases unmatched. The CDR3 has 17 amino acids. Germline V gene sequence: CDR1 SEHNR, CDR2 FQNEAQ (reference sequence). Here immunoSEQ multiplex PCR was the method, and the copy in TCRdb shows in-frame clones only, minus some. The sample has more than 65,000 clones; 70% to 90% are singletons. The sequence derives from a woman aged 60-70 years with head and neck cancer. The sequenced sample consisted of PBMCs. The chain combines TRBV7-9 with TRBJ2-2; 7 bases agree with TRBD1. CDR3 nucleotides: TGTGCCAGCAGACCGCCAGACAGGGTTTTAAACACCGGGGAGCTGTTTTTT. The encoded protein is CASRPPDRVLNTGELFF.